The rows below give T cell receptor beta chains drawn from one sample of a study of CD8 T cells in ankylosing spondylitis. MiXCR, run by TCRdb on the 5' RACE reads, gives a single entry per CDR3 protein. The sample carries some 240,000 distinct CDR3 sequences, 24% recorded once. Sequenced input: blood, either unsorted or a sorted T cell fraction (not recorded which). The origin of the receptors is a male donor with ankylosing spondylitis or in good health (not recorded which). The CDR3 runs from the conserved cysteine through the conserved F or W. A D gene is named only where the DNA matches it firmly. Some rows have no size entry. The others give once, few or many, or a class for an expanded clone.

size: few
V: TRBV12-3/TRBV12-4
D: .
J: TRBJ2-7
CDR3: CASSLGSGGYEQYF
DNA: TGTGCCAGCAGTTTAGGGTCGGGTGGGTACGAGCAGTACTTC

size: .
V: TRBV10-3
D: .
J: TRBJ2-2
CDR3: CAISAPPTGELFF
DNA: TGTGCCATCAGTGCTCCCCCCACCGGGGAGCTGTTTTTT

size: .
V: TRBV5-6
D: .
J: TRBJ2-5
CDR3: CASGSGTERTQYF
DNA: TGTGCCAGCGGCTCCGGGACGGAGAGGACCCAGTACTTC

size: few
V: TRBV29-1
D: .
J: TRBJ1-4
CDR3: CSAQTRTNEKLFF
DNA: TGCAGCGCTCAAACGCGAACTAATGAAAAACTGTTTTTT

size: many
V: TRBV5-5
D: TRBD1
J: TRBJ2-2
CDR3: CASSFPGQGTGELFF
DNA: TGTGCCAGCAGCTTTCCGGGACAGGGGACCGGGGAGCTGTTTTTT

size: .
V: TRBV20-1
D: TRBD2
J: TRBJ2-4
CDR3: CSASGGAPKNIQYF
DNA: TGCAGTGCTAGCGGGGGGGCCCCCAAAAACATTCAGTACTTC

size: .
V: TRBV6-5
D: .
J: TRBJ2-3
CDR3: CASSYTNYRGTDTQYF
DNA: TGTGCCAGCAGTTACACCAATTACCGGGGCACAGATACGCAGTATTTT

size: .
V: TRBV4-1
D: TRBD1
J: TRBJ2-1
CDR3: CASSQRTGEGSDEQFF
DNA: TGCGCCAGCAGCCAACGAACAGGGGAAGGTAGCGATGAGCAGTTCTTC

size: .
V: TRBV20-1
D: TRBD1
J: TRBJ1-1
CDR3: CSATRDRGSSYTEAFF
DNA: TGCAGTGCAACCCGGGACAGGGGTTCTTCGTACACTGAAGCTTTCTTT

size: .
V: TRBV11-2
D: TRBD1
J: TRBJ1-1
CDR3: CASSWDRATEAFF
DNA: TGTGCCAGCAGCTGGGACAGGGCGACTGAAGCTTTCTTT

size: once
V: TRBV20-1
D: .
J: TRBJ2-7
CDR3: CRRGSGGLYEQYF
DNA: TGCAGGAGGGGGAGTGGGGGCCTCTACGAGCAGTACTTC

size: few
V: TRBV6-5
D: .
J: TRBJ2-5
CDR3: CASSYKGRGETQYF
DNA: TGTGCCAGCAGTTACAAAGGGAGAGGGGAGACCCAGTACTTC

size: .
V: TRBV20-1
D: .
J: TRBJ2-5
CDR3: CSAREGLVRRETQYF
DNA: TGCAGTGCTAGAGAGGGTCTGGTCCGCCGGGAGACCCAGTACTTC

size: many
V: TRBV10-3
D: TRBD1
J: TRBJ2-7
CDR3: CAIRDRDEQYF
DNA: TGTGCCATCAGGGACAGGGACGAGCAGTACTTC

size: .
V: TRBV15
D: .
J: TRBJ2-5
CDR3: CATTTTGTETQYF
DNA: TGTGCCACCACTACGACAGGAACGGAGACCCAGTACTTC

size: few
V: TRBV20-1
D: TRBD1
J: TRBJ2-3
CDR3: CSAGPTGGLDTQYF
DNA: TGCAGTGCTGGGCCGACAGGGGGTCTAGATACGCAGTATTTT

size: .
V: TRBV20-1
D: .
J: TRBJ1-6
CDR3: CSAPGHSSYNSPLHF
DNA: TGCAGTGCCCCGGGACATAGCTCCTATAATTCACCCCTCCACTTT

size: few
V: TRBV12-3/TRBV12-4
D: .
J: TRBJ2-2
CDR3: CASSSQGYNTGELFF
DNA: TGTGCCAGCAGTAGTCAGGGGTATAACACCGGGGAGCTGTTTTTT

size: .
V: TRBV20-1
D: .
J: TRBJ2-2
CDR3: CSASRQDYTGELFF
DNA: TGCAGTGCTAGTAGACAGGACTACACCGGGGAGCTGTTTTTT

size: .
V: TRBV28
D: .
J: TRBJ2-2
CDR3: CASYSLNTGELFF
DNA: TGTGCCAGTTACAGCCTTAACACCGGGGAGCTGTTTTTT

size: few
V: TRBV7-6
D: .
J: TRBJ2-7
CDR3: CASSLGTHSYEQYF
DNA: TGTGCCAGCAGCTTAGGGACACACTCCTACGAGCAGTACTTC

size: few
V: TRBV20-1
D: TRBD2
J: TRBJ2-1
CDR3: CSARPAGGPSYNEQFF
DNA: TGCAGTGCTAGACCAGCGGGGGGGCCGTCCTACAATGAGCAGTTCTTC

size: few
V: TRBV20-1
D: .
J: TRBJ1-6
CDR3: CSAREGGNSPLHF
DNA: TGCAGTGCTCGTGAGGGGGGGAATTCACCCCTCCACTTT

size: .
V: TRBV12-3/TRBV12-4
D: TRBD2
J: TRBJ2-5
CDR3: CASSRTSGGGRYF
DNA: TGTGCCAGCAGTCGGACTAGCGGGGGAGGTCGGTACTTC

size: few
V: TRBV7-9
D: TRBD2
J: TRBJ2-3
CDR3: CASSYPKAGGWTDTQYF
DNA: TGTGCCAGCAGCTACCCCAAGGCGGGGGGATGGACAGATACGCAGTATTTT

size: many
V: TRBV27
D: TRBD2
J: TRBJ2-1
CDR3: CASSSFSGGTNEQFF
DNA: TGTGCCAGCAGTTCCTTTAGCGGGGGAACCAATGAGCAGTTCTTC

size: many
V: TRBV20-1
D: TRBD1
J: TRBJ1-1
CDR3: CSAIGQVMNTEAFF
DNA: TGCAGTGCTATTGGACAGGTTATGAACACTGAAGCTTTCTTT

size: few
V: TRBV7-2
D: TRBD2
J: TRBJ2-7
CDR3: CASTRDYLTYEQYF
DNA: TGTGCCAGCACCCGGGACTACCTAACCTACGAGCAGTACTTC